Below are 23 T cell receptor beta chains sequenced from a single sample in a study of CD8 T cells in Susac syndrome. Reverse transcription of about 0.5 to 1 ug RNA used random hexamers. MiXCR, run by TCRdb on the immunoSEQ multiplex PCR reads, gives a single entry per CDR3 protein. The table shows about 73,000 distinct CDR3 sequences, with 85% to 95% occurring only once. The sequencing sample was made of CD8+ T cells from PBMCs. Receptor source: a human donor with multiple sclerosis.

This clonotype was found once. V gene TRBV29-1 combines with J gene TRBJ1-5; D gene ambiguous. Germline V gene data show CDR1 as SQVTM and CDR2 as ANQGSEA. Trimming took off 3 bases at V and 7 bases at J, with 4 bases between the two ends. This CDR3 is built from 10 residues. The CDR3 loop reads CSVEGQPQHF. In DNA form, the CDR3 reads TGCAGCGTTGAGGGGCAGCCCCAGCATTTT.

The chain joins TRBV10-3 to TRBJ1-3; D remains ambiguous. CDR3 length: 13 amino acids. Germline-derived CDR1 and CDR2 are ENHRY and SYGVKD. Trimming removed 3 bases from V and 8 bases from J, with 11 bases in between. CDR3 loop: CAISDAGGDTIYF. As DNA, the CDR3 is TGTGCCATCAGTGATGCAGGAGGAGACACCATATATTTT.

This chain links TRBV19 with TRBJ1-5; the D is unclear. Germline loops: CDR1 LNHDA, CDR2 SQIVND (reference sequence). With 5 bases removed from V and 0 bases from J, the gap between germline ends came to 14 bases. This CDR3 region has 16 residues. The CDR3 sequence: CASSSSDTYSNQPQHF. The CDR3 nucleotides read TGTGCCAGTAGTTCCTCCGACACGTATAGCAATCAGCCCCAGCATTTT.

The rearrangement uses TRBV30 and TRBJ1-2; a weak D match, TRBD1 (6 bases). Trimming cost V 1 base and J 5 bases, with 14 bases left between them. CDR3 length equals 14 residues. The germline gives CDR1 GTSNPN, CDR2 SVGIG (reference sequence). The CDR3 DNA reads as TGTGCCTGGAGTGCGCCGGACAGCCCTTATGGCTACACCTTC. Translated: CAWSAPDSPYGYTF.

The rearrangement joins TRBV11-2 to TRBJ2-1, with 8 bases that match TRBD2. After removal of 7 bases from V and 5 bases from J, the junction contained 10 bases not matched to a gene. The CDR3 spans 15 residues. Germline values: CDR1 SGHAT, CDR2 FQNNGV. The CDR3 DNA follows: TGTGCCAGCACAGCGATGGTAGCGGGGAACAATGAGCAGTTCTTC. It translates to CASTAMVAGNNEQFF.

CDR3 region: CAWLGPSGTSSSGNTIYF. The CDR3 DNA reads as TGTGCCTGGCTGGGACCCTCTGGGACGTCCAGCTCTGGAAACACCATATATTTT. The chain couples TRBV30 to TRBJ1-3; TRBD1 might be the D (5 bases). The CDR3 loop spans 18 amino acids. The germline V gene has CDR1 GTSNPN and CDR2 SVGIG (reference sequence). Trimming removed 5 bases at V and 0 bases at J, with 23 bases between.

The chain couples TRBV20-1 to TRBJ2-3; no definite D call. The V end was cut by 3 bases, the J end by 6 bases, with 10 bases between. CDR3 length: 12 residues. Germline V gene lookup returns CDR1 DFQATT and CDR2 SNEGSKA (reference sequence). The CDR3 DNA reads TGCAGTGCTAGGGGATCTGAGGATACGCAGTATTTT. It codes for CSARGSEDTQYF.

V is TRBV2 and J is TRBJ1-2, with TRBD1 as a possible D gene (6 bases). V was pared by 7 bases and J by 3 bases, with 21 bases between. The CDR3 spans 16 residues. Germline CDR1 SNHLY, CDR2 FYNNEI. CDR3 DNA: TGTGCCAGCACTTCGAGGGCGGTGACAGGTTACTATGGCTACACCTTC. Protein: CASTSRAVTGYYGYTF.

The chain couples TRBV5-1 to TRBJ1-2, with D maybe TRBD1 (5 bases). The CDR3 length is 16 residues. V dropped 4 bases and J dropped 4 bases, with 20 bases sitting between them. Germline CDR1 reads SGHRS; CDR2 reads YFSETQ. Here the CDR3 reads CASSGGGPSGAYGYTF. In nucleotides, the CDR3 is TGCGCCAGCAGCGGGGGAGGGCCCTCTGGAGCCTATGGCTACACCTTC.

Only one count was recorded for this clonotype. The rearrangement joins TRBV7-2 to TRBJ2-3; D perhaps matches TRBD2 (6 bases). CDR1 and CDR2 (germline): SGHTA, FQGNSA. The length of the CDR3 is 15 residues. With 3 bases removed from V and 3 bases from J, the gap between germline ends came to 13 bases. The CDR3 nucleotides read TGTGCCAGCAGCTTCTTACTCGGGAGTACAGATACGCAGTATTTT. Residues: CASSFLLGSTDTQYF.

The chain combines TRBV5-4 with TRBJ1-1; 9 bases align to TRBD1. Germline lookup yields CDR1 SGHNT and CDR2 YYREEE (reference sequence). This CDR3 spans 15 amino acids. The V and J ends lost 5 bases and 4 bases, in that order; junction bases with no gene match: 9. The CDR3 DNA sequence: TGTGCCAGCAGGGGACAGGGAGGAGAAGGCACTGAAGCTTTCTTT. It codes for CASRGQGGEGTEAFF.

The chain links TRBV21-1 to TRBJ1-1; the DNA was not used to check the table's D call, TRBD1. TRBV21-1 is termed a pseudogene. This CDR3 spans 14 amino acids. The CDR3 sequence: CASSGGGVNTEAFF. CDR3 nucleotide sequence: TGTGCCAGCAGCGGGGGGGGCGTGAACACTGAAGCTTTCTTT.

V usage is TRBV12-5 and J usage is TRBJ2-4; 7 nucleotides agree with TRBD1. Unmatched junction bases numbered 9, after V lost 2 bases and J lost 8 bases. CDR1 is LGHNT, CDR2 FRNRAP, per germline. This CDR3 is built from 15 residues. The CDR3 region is CASGLQAGGVDIQYF. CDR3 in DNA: TGTGCTAGTGGTTTGCAAGCAGGGGGTGTGGACATTCAGTACTTC.

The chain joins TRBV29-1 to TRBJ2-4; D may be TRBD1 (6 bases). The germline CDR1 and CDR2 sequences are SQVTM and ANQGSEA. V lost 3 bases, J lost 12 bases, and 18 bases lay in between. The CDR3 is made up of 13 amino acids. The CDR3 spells CSVEVNEVGAQYF. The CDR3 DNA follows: TGCAGCGTTGAGGTCAACGAAGTGGGGGCTCAGTACTTC.

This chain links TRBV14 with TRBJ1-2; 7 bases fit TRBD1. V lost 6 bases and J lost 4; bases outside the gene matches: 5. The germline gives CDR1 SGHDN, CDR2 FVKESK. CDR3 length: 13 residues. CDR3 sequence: CASSLGQAYGYTF. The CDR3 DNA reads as TGTGCCAGCAGTCTCGGACAGGCCTATGGCTACACCTTC.

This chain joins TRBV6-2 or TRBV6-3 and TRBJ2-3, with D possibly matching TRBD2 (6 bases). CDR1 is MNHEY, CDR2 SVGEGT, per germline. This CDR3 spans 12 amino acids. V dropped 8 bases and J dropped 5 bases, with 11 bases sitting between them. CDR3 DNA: TGTGCCAGCGAGGAGGGAAGAGATACGCAGTATTTT. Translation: CASEEGRDTQYF.

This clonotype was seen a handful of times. Here the CDR3 DNA reads TGCGCCAGCAGCCCTAGAACCGGGTACGAGCAGTACTTC. It translates to CASSPRTGYEQYF. V and J are TRBV4-1 and TRBJ2-7; D gene unclear. Trimming left V 4 bases short and J 4 bases short, with 11 bases between. Germline CDR1 is MGHRA and CDR2 is YSYEKL. The CDR3 has 13 amino acids.

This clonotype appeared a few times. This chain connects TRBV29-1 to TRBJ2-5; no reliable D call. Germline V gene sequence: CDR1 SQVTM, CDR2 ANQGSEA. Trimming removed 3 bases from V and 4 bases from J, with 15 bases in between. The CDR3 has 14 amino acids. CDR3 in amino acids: CSVDLGSGSETQYF. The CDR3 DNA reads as TGCAGCGTTGATTTGGGATCAGGATCAGAGACCCAGTACTTC.

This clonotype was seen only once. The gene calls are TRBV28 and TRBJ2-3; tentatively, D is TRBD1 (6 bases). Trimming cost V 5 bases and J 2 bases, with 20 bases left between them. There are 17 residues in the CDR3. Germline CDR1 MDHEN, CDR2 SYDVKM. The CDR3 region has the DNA TGTGCCAGCAGTGCCCGCACGACAGGCTACTTCACAGATACGCAGTATTTT. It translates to CASSARTTGYFTDTQYF.

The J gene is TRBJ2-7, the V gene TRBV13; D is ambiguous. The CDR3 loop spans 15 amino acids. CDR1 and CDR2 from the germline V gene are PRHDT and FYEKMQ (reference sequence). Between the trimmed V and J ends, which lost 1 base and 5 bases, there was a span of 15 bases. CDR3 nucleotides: TGTGCCAGCAGCTTAGAACAGACCTCTACGGACGAGCAGTACTTC. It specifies CASSLEQTSTDEQYF.

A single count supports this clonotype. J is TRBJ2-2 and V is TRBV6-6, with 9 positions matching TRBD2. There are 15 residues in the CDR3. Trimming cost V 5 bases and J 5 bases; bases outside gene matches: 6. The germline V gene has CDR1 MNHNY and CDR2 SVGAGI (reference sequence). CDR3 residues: CASSLQREATGELFF. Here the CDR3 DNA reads TGTGCCAGCAGTCTTCAGCGGGAGGCGACCGGGGAGCTGTTTTTT.

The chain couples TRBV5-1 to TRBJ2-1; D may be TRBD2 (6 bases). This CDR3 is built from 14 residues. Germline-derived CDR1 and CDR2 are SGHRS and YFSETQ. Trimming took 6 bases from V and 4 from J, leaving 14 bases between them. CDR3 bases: TGCGCCAGCACGATCGGAGGGGATTACAATGAGCAGTTCTTC. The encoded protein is CASTIGGDYNEQFF.

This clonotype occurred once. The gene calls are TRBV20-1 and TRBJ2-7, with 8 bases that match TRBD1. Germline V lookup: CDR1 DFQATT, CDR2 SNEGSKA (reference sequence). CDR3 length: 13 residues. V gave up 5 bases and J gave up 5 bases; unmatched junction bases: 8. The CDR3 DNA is TGCAGTGCTCCTAGGACAGGGCCCAACGAGCAGTACTTC. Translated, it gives CSAPRTGPNEQYF.